This TCR beta chain stems from a study of blood T cell repertoires in COVID-19. Study information: COVID-19 samples from acute and convalescent phases originated in the United States, Italy and Spain. T cells, B-cell-depleted T cells, or PBMCs supplied cDNA or gDNA.

Among Cohort 3 donors, those recovered had two negative PCRs, clearance, or symptom resolution. V gave up 0 bases and J gave up 5 bases, with 13 bases separating them. Germline V gives CDR1 SGHNT, CDR2 YYREEE (reference sequence). The length of the CDR3 is 15 residues. This table comes from immunoSEQ multiplex PCR, and its TCRdb copy is limited to in-frame clones, with some not included. Of around 400,000 clones listed, roughly four fifths are singletons. The chain couples TRBV5-4 to TRBJ2-3; the D gene is possibly TRBD2 (6 bases). This TCR was recovered from a woman between 50 and 59 years old who had recovered from COVID-19. The specimen sequenced was PBMCs or T cells enriched from blood (not recorded which). The chain's CDR3 is CASSLGGVLLDTQYF. CDR3 coding DNA: TGTGCCAGCAGCTTGGGGGGGGTCTTGTTAGATACGCAGTATTTT.